A selection of T cell receptor beta chains follows, all from one sample in a study of cytomegalovirus exposure and HLA in healthy donors. Generated by immunoSEQ multiplex PCR, the TCRdb table keeps only in-frame clones and is missing some. The repertoire holds 100,000 to 150,000 clones, approximately 95% seen once, with 1.5% to 2% in the top ten. Source material: PBMCs. The receptor source for this set is a man in his late teens or twenties in good health and CMV-seronegative. CDR3s include the opening cysteine and the closing phenylalanine or tryptophan. A D gene is named only where the DNA matches it firmly. Size tells how often a clone was seen (once, few, many) or the class of an expanded clone, and some rows leave it out.

abundance,d_gene,j_gene,v_gene,CDR3aa,CDR3nt
.,TRBD2,TRBJ2-7,TRBV7-2,CASSSPGSGSYEQYF,TGTGCCAGCAGCTCCCCGGGTAGCGGGAGTTACGAGCAGTACTTC
.,TRBD2,TRBJ2-7,TRBV7-2,CASSFSGSSGEQYF,TGTGCCAGCAGCTTTAGCGGGAGTTCCGGCGAGCAGTACTTC
.,.,TRBJ1-1,TRBV7-2,CASSYQGGGIEAFF,TGTGCCAGCAGCTACCAGGGAGGGGGGATTGAAGCTTTCTTT
.,TRBD1,TRBJ1-2,TRBV28,CASSSEQGANNYGYTF,TGTGCCAGCAGTTCTGAACAGGGGGCCAATAACTATGGCTACACCTTC
.,TRBD1,TRBJ2-7,TRBV6-5,CASSPGTGYEQYF,TGTGCCAGCAGTCCCGGGACAGGGTACGAGCAGTACTTC
once,TRBD2,TRBJ2-1,TRBV6-6,CASSTSGSIYEQFF,TGTGCCAGCAGTACTAGCGGGAGTATTTATGAGCAGTTCTTC
.,TRBD1,TRBJ1-2,TRBV6-6,CASSYSQGAYGYTF,TGTGCCAGCAGTTACTCACAGGGGGCCTATGGCTACACCTTC
.,TRBD2,TRBJ2-5,TRBV7-9,CASSLYPGGGETQYF,TGTGCCAGCAGCTTATATCCGGGCGGGGGAGAGACCCAGTACTTC
once,TRBD2,TRBJ2-7,TRBV4-2,CASSPSLAGRAYEQYF,TGTGCCAGCAGCCCCTCCCTAGCGGGAAGGGCCTACGAGCAGTACTTC
.,TRBD2,TRBJ2-1,TRBV7-6,CASSLGSAGGLGNEQFF,TGTGCCAGCAGCTTAGGGTCAGCGGGAGGGTTGGGCAATGAGCAGTTCTTC
once,.,TRBJ1-1,TRBV4-3,CASSQDFGGFTNTEAFF,TGCGCCAGCAGCCAAGATTTCGGGGGTTTTACGAACACTGAAGCTTTCTTT
.,.,TRBJ1-2,TRBV2,CASKAEAYGYTF,TGTGCCAGCAAAGCAGAGGCCTATGGCTACACCTTC
once,TRBD2,TRBJ2-7,TRBV5-4,CASSFKLLAGSYEQYF,TGTGCCAGCAGCTTTAAATTACTAGCGGGTAGTTACGAGCAGTACTTC
.,.,TRBJ2-3,TRBV27,CASSTSNTQYF,TGTGCCAGCAGTACTTCAAATACGCAGTATTTT
.,.,TRBJ2-2,TRBV6-5,CATRGGFTGELFF,TGTGCCACCAGAGGGGGTTTCACCGGGGAGCTGTTTTTT
.,.,TRBJ1-3,TRBV30,CAWSVPHTLSGRNTIYF,TGTGCCTGGAGTGTACCTCACACCCTCTCTGGTAGAAACACCATATATTTT
.,TRBD1,TRBJ2-2,TRBV13,CASSTTGANTGELFF,TGTGCCAGCAGCACAACAGGGGCTAACACCGGGGAGCTGTTTTTT
.,.,TRBJ1-1,TRBV9,CASSAQAGSRYTEAFF,TGTGCCAGCAGCGCCCAGGCGGGGAGCCGGTACACTGAAGCTTTCTTT
.,.,TRBJ1-5,TRBV6-1,CASRTGTGSQQPQHF,TGTGCCAGCCGGACCGGAACAGGGTCTCAGCAGCCCCAGCATTTT
.,.,TRBJ2-3,TRBV28,CASSTWTPLGPDTQYF,TGTGCCAGCAGCACTTGGACCCCGCTGGGGCCAGATACGCAGTATTTT
.,.,TRBJ2-1,TRBV7-6,CASSSPGRGQFF,TGTGCCAGCAGCTCCCCAGGGCGAGGGCAGTTCTTC
.,.,TRBJ1-2,TRBV28,CASSPSVFPRSNYGYTF,TGTGCCAGCAGTCCCTCCGTATTCCCGCGCTCCAACTATGGCTACACCTTC
.,TRBD2,TRBJ2-3,TRBV9,CASSVASGIATDTQYF,TGTGCCAGCAGCGTCGCTAGCGGGATTGCCACAGATACGCAGTATTTT
.,TRBD2,TRBJ2-2,TRBV28,CASSRRDWEGYAELFF,TGTGCCAGCAGTCGCAGGGACTGGGAGGGGTACGCAGAGCTGTTTTTT
.,.,TRBJ1-5,TRBV7-9,CASSLGADNQPQHF,TGTGCCAGCAGCTTAGGAGCGGACAATCAGCCCCAGCATTTT
few,.,TRBJ2-2,TRBV27,CASKVGGRINTGELFF,TGTGCCAGCAAGGTAGGAGGGAGGATAAACACCGGGGAGCTGTTTTTT
.,TRBD1,TRBJ2-7,TRBV4-3,CASRIDGTGEIYEQYF,TGCGCCAGCAGAATCGACGGGACAGGAGAGATCTACGAGCAGTACTTC
.,.,TRBJ2-1,TRBV6-1,CASSGRHLRAPSSYNEQFF,TGTGCCAGCAGTGGCCGACACTTGCGGGCACCGAGCTCCTACAATGAGCAGTTCTTC
.,TRBD1,TRBJ2-1,TRBV11-2,CASSFNSDRASNEQFF,TGTGCCAGCAGCTTTAATAGCGACAGGGCGAGCAATGAGCAGTTCTTC
.,TRBD2,TRBJ2-1,TRBV9,CASARSSGANEQFF,TGTGCCAGCGCCCGCTCTAGCGGGGCTAATGAGCAGTTCTTC
.,.,TRBJ1-1,TRBV5-4,CASSLGGPEAFF,TGTGCCAGCAGCTTGGGGGGGCCTGAAGCTTTCTTT
.,.,TRBJ2-7,TRBV6-5,CASSLRGHEQYF,TGTGCCAGCAGTTTAAGGGGCCACGAGCAGTACTTC
.,TRBD2,TRBJ2-7,TRBV19,CATSAGGGYEQYF,TGTGCCACCTCAGCGGGAGGGGGCTACGAGCAGTACTTC
.,TRBD1,TRBJ2-7,TRBV28,CASSSRYRGQVGQYF,TGTGCCAGCAGCTCCCGATACAGGGGGCAGGTTGGGCAGTACTTC
.,TRBD2,TRBJ2-1,TRBV7-2,CASRIAGYNEQFF,TGTGCCAGCAGGATAGCGGGGTACAATGAGCAGTTCTTC
.,TRBD1,TRBJ1-4,TRBV6-4,CASSDWAGGEKLFF,TGTGCCAGCAGTGACTGGGCAGGGGGAGAAAAACTGTTTTTT
.,TRBD1,TRBJ1-3,TRBV4-3,CASSQVTGGAGNTIYF,TGCGCCAGCAGCCAAGTAACAGGGGGCGCGGGAAACACCATATATTTT
.,TRBD1,TRBJ1-5,TRBV7-3,CASSRDRANSNQPQHF,TGTGCCAGCAGCCGGGACAGGGCAAATAGCAATCAGCCCCAGCATTTT
.,TRBD2,TRBJ2-7,TRBV7-9,CASSLGLAANYEQYF,TGTGCCAGCAGCTTAGGACTAGCGGCGAACTACGAGCAGTACTTC
once,TRBD2,TRBJ2-2,TRBV7-2,CASSPTGGGNTGELFF,TGTGCCAGCAGCCCGACGGGAGGGGGGAACACCGGGGAGCTGTTTTTT
.,.,TRBJ2-5,TRBV6-6,CASSYFEETQYF,TGTGCCAGCAGTTACTTTGAGGAGACCCAGTACTTC
.,.,TRBJ1-5,TRBV30,CAWSGGGGQPQHF,TGTGCCTGGAGTGGGGGGGGCGGTCAGCCCCAGCATTTT
.,TRBD2,TRBJ2-3,TRBV29-1,CSELAGVGTDTQYF,TGCAGCGAATTAGCGGGAGTTGGCACAGATACGCAGTATTTT
.,.,TRBJ2-7,TRBV30,CAWNGGRSDEQYF,TGTGCCTGGAATGGGGGCCGCAGCGACGAGCAGTACTTC
.,TRBD1,TRBJ2-7,TRBV11-2,CASSLDRGQGFEQYF,TGTGCCAGCAGCTTAGATAGGGGACAGGGTTTCGAGCAGTACTTC
.,.,TRBJ1-1,TRBV30,CAWGMTGFNTEAFF,TGTGCCTGGGGGATGACAGGCTTCAACACTGAAGCTTTCTTT
.,.,TRBJ2-2,TRBV7-2,CASSPDRIGYTGELFF,TGTGCCAGCAGCCCTGACAGGATCGGTTACACCGGGGAGCTGTTTTTT
.,TRBD2,TRBJ2-7,TRBV7-2,CASSTRSGGNYEQYF,TGTGCCAGCAGCACCCGTAGCGGGGGGAACTACGAGCAGTACTTC
.,TRBD1,TRBJ1-1,TRBV5-1,CASRKVPGQGVPGNEAFF,TGCGCCAGCAGAAAAGTCCCGGGACAGGGGGTGCCGGGGAATGAAGCTTTCTTT
.,TRBD2,TRBJ2-3,TRBV19,CASSIGLAGADTQYF,TGTGCCAGTAGTATAGGCCTAGCGGGAGCAGATACGCAGTATTTT
.,TRBD2,TRBJ2-1,TRBV2,CASRLAGGTYNEQFF,TGTGCCAGCAGGTTGGCGGGAGGTACCTACAATGAGCAGTTCTTC
.,.,TRBJ1-1,TRBV19,CASRDTGRNTEAFF,TGTGCCAGTAGGGATACAGGGCGAAACACTGAAGCTTTCTTT
.,.,TRBJ1-1,TRBV19,CATGQGFTEAFF,TGTGCTACGGGTCAGGGGTTCACTGAAGCTTTCTTT
.,TRBD1,TRBJ2-2,TRBV27,CASSEFHRGTAFANTGELFF,TGTGCCAGCAGTGAGTTCCACCGAGGGACAGCCTTCGCGAACACCGGGGAGCTGTTTTTT
.,.,TRBJ1-1,TRBV7-6,CASSIGRGNTEAFF,TGTGCCAGCAGCATTGGCCGGGGTAACACTGAAGCTTTCTTT